The rows below give T cell receptor beta chains drawn from one sample of a study of T cell changes during pregnancy in multiple sclerosis. Clones were sequenced by immunoSEQ multiplex PCR, and TCRdb holds only the in-frame ones, with some missing. The data contain about 70,000 clones, around 92% of them singletons. Specimen: peripheral blood, collected after pregnancy. The receptors stem from a female donor with multiple sclerosis, enrolled in a pregnancy study. Each CDR3 is given with its conserved first and last residue. The D gene is left open where the match is weak. Clone size, where shown, is once, few, many, or a class for clones that have expanded.

>TRBD1|.|TRBJ1-3|TRBV11-3|14
TGTGCCAGCAGCCACAGGGGCTCTGGAAACACCATATATTTT
CASSHRGSGNTIYF
>.|.|TRBJ2-2|TRBV5-1|18
TGCGCCAGCAGCTTGTTTCTTTTGCGGACTTCCAACACCGGGGAGCTGTTTTTT
CASSLFLLRTSNTGELFF
>TRBD1|.|TRBJ1-1|TRBV5-1|16
TGCGCCAGCAGCCCCACACAGGGGGCAAATGGAGCTGAAGCTTTCTTT
CASSPTQGANGAEAFF
>TRBD2|.|TRBJ2-7|TRBV7-9|14
TGTGCCAGCAAGGCTAGCGGGAGCTCCAACGAGCAGTACTTC
CASKASGSSNEQYF
>TRBD1|.|TRBJ1-2|TRBV28|14
TGTGCCAGCAGTCTATCCGGGACAGTCCCTGGCTACACCTTC
CASSLSGTVPGYTF
>TRBD2|.|TRBJ2-5|TRBV7-9|15
TGTGCCAGCAGCTCTCGACTAGCGGGAGAGGAGACCCAGTACTTC
CASSSRLAGEETQYF
>TRBD1|.|TRBJ1-2|TRBV4-3|16
TGCGCCAGCAGCCAAGAATGGACAGGGGGTAACTATGGCTACACCTTC
CASSQEWTGGNYGYTF
>TRBD2|.|TRBJ2-2|TRBV5-6|19
TGTGCCAGCAGCTTGGAGTTCGGCGGGAGGGCCCGGGACACCGGGGAGCTGTTTTTT
CASSLEFGGRARDTGELFF
>.|.|TRBJ2-7|TRBV23-1|16
TGCGCCAGCAGTCAGACGAGGGACTCCAGTATAGGTGAGCAGTACTTC
CASSQTRDSSIGEQYF
>TRBD2|.|TRBJ2-3|TRBV19|20
TGTGCCAGTAGTAAGGGCCTGGCGGTCTCTAGCGGGCAAAGCACAGATACGCAGTATTTT
CASSKGLAVSSGQSTDTQYF
>.|many|TRBJ1-4|TRBV6-4|14
TGTGCCAGCAGCACGGGACTTGAGGGTGAAAAACTGTTTTTT
CASSTGLEGEKLFF
>.|.|TRBJ2-6|TRBV19|17
TGTGCCAGTAGTTCCTGGACAGGGAGGGCTGGGGCCAACGTCCTGACTTTC
CASSSWTGRAGANVLTF
>.|.|TRBJ1-2|TRBV28|13
TGTGCCAGCAGTTTAGGGACACCTTATGGCTACACCTTC
CASSLGTPYGYTF
>TRBD1|.|TRBJ2-1|TRBV18|13
TGTGCCAGCTCACCGGGACAGGAGTATGAGCAGTTCTTC
CASSPGQEYEQFF
>TRBD2|.|TRBJ2-5|TRBV2|16
TGTGCCAGCAGTGATCGAGTAGCGGGAGGTTGGGAGACCCAGTACTTC
CASSDRVAGGWETQYF
>.|.|TRBJ1-4|TRBV27|14
TGTGCCAGCAGTCTGACAGGTCCGGGTGAAAAACTGTTTTTT
CASSLTGPGEKLFF
>.|.|TRBJ1-5|TRBV6-6|14
TGTGCCAGCAGGGCGGGGGAGCGGTTTCAGCCCCAGCATTTT
CASRAGERFQPQHF
>TRBD1|.|TRBJ1-2|TRBV11-2|12
TGTGCCAGCAGCACCGACAGGGGTGGCTACACCTTC
CASSTDRGGYTF
>TRBD1|.|TRBJ2-7|TRBV13|14
TGTGCCAGCAGCTCAGGACAGGGTTTGGGGGAGCAGTACTTC
CASSSGQGLGEQYF
>.|.|TRBJ2-7|TRBV5-6|14
TGTGCCAGCAGCTTGGATCGACACGTAAGGGAGCAGTACTTC
CASSLDRHVREQYF
>.|.|TRBJ1-2|TRBV27|13
TGTGCCAGCAGCCGGACAGCCCAATTTGGCTACACCTTC
CASSRTAQFGYTF
>TRBD2|.|TRBJ2-7|TRBV27|16
TGTGCCAGCAGTCCCTCACTAGCGGAATTCTCCTACGAGCAGTACTTC
CASSPSLAEFSYEQYF
>TRBD2|.|TRBJ2-1|TRBV5-4|18
TGTGCCAGCAGCTTTGGAGGCTCTAGCGGGGGCTCCTACAATGAGCAGTTCTTC
CASSFGGSSGGSYNEQFF
>.|.|TRBJ2-7|TRBV7-3|13
TGTGCCAGCAGCTTAGTGAACGGAGTCGAGCAGTACTTC
CASSLVNGVEQYF
>TRBD2|once|TRBJ2-5|TRBV19|17
TGTGCCAGTAGTATGGGGCTAGCGGACCCAGTGTATGAGACCCAGTACTTC
CASSMGLADPVYETQYF
>TRBD2|.|TRBJ2-1|TRBV5-1|16
TGCGCCAGCAGGCAAACCACTAGCGGGAGGGTCAATGAGCAGTTCTTC
CASRQTTSGRVNEQFF